This TCR beta chain was sequenced for a study of OX40 agonist ivuxolimab in advanced cancers. At the level of the study: Three individuals attained partial responses, comprising one hepatocellular carcinoma case and two cutaneous melanoma cases. Study outcomes and limitations: Both CD4+ and CD8+ T cell populations in blood had undergone clonal expansion by week 6 at 0.1 to 3.0 mg/kg. CD8+ T cells (on average) carried more expanded clones than CD4+ T cells.

Sequencing used immunoSEQ multiplex PCR; TCRdb keeps in-frame clones, though not all of them. The profile shows roughly 86,000 clones, just over 85% of them singletons. Turning to this clone: Its antigen is not known. Other DNA sequences from this sample encode an identical CDR3 as well.

After removal of 6 bases from V and 5 bases from J, the junction contained 6 bases not matched to a gene. The CDR3 consists of 13 residues. CDR1 is MNHEY and CDR2 is SMNVEV in the germline V gene (reference sequence). The sequence was obtained from an adult with an advanced solid tumor such as melanoma, head and neck, liver or kidney cancer. The sample consisted of CD4+ or CD8+ T cells sorted from blood, taken in a trial of the OX40 agonist ivuxolimab. The chain links TRBV27 to TRBJ1-1, with 7 bases matching TRBD1. The CDR3 nucleotides read TGTGCCAGCAGAAACACAGGGGCTACTGAAGCTTTCTTT. As protein: CASRNTGATEAFF.